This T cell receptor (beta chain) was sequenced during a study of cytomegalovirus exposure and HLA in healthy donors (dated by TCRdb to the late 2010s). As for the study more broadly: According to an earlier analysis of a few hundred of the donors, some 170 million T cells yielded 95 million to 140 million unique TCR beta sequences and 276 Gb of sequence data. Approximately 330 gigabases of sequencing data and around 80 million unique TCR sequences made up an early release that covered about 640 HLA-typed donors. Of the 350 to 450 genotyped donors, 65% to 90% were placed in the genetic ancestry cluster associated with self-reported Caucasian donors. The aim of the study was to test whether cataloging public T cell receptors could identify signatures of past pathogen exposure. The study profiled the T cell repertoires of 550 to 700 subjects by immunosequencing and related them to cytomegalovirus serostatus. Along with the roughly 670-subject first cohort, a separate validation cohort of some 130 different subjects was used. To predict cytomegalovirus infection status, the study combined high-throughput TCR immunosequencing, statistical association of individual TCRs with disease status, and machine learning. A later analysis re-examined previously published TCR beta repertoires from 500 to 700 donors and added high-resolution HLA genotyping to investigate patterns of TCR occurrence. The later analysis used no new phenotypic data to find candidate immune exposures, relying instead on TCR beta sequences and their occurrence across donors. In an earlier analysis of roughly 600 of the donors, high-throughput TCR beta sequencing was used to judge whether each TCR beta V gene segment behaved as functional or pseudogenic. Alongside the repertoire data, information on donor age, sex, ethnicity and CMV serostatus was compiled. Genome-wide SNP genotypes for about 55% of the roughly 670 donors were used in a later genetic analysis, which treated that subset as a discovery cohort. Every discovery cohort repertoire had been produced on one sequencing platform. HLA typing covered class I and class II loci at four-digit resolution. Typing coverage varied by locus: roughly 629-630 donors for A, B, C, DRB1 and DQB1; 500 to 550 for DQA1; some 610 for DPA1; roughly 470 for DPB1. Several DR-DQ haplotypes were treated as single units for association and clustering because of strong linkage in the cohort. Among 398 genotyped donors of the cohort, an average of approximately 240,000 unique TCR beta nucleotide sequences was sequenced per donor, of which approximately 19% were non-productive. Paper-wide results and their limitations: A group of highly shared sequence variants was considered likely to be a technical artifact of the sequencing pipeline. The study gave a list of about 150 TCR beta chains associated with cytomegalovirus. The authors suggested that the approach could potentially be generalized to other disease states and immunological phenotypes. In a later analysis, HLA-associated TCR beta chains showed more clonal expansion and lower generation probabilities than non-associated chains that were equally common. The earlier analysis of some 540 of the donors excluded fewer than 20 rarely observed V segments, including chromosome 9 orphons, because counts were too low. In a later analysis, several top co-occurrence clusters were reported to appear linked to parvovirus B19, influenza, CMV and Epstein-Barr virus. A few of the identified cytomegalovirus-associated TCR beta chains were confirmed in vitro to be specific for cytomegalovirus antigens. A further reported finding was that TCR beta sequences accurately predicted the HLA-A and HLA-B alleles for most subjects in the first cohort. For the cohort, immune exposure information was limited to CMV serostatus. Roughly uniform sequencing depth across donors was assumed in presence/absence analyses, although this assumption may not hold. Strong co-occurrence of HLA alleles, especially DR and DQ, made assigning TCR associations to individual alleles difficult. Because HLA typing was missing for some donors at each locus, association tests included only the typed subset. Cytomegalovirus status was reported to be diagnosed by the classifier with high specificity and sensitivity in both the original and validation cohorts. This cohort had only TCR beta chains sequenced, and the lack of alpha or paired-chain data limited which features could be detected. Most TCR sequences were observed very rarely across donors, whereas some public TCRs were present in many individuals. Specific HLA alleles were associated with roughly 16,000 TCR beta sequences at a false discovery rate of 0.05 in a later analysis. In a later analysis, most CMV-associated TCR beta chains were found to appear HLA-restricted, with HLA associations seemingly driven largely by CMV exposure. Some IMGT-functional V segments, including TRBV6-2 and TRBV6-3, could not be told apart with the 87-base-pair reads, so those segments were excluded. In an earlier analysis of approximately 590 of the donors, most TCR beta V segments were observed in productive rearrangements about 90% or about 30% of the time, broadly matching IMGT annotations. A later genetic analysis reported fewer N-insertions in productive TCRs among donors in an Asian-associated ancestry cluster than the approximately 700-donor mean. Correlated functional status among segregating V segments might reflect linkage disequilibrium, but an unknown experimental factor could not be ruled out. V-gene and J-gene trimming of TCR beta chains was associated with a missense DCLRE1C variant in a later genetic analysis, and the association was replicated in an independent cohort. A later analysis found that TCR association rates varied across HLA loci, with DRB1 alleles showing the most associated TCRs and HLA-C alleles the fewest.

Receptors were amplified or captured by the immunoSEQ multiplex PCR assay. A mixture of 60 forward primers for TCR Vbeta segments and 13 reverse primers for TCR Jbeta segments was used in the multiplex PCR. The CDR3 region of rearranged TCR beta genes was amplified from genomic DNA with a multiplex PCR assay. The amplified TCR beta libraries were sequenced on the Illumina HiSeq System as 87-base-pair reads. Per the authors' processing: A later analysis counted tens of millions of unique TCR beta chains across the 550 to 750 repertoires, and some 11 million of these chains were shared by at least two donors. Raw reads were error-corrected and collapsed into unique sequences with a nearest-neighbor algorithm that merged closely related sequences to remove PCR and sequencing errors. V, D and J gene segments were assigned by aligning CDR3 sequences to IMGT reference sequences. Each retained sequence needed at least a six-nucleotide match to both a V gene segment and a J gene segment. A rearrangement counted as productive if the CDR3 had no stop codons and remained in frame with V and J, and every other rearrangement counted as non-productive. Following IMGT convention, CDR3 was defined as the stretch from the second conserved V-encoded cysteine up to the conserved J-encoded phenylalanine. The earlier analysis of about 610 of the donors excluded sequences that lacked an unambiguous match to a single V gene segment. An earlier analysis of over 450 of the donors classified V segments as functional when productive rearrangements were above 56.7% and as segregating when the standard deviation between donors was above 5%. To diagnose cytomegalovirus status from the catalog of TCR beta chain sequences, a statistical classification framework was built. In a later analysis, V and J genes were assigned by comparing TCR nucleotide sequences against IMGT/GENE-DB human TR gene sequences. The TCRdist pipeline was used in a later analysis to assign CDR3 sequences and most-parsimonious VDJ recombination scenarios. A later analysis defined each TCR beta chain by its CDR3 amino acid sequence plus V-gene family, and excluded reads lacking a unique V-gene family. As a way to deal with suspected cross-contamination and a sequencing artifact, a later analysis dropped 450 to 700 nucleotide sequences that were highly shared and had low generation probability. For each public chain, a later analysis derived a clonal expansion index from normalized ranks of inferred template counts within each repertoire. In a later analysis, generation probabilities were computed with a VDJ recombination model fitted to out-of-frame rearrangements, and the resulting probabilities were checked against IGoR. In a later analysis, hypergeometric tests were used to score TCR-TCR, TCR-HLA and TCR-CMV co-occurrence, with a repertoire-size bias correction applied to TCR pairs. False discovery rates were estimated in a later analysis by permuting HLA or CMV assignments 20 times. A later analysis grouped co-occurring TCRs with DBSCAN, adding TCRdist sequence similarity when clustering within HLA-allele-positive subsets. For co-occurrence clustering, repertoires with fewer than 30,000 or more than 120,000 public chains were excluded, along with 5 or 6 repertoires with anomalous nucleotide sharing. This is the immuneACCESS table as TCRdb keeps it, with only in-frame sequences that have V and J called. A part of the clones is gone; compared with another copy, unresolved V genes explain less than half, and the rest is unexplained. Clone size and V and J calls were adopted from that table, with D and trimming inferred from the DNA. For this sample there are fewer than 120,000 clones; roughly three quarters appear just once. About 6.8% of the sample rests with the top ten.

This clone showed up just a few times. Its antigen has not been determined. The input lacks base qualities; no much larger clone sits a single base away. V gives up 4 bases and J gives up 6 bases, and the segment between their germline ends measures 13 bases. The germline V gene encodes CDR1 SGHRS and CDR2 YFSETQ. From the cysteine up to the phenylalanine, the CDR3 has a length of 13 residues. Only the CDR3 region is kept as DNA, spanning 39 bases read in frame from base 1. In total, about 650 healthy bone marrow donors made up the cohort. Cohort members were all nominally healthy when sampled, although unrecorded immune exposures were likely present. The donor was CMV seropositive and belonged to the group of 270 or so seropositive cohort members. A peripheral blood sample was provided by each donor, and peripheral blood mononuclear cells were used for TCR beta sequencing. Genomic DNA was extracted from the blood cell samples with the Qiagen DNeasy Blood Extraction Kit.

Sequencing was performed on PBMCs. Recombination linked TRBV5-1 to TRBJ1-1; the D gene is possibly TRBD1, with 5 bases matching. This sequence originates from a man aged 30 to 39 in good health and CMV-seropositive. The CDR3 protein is CASSDDNRPEAFF. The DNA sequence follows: TGCGCCAGCAGCGACGACAACAGGCCTGAAGCTTTCTTT.